This is a list of T cell receptor beta chains from one sample in a study of blood T cell repertoires in COVID-19. Libraries were prepared by immunoSEQ multiplex PCR; TCRdb keeps only in-frame clonotypes and omits some of them. The sample lists about 26,000 clones, roughly 84% occurring once. Sequenced: peripheral blood. Source of these receptors: a human donor in a cohort sampled during active COVID-19. The CDR3 runs from the conserved cysteine through the conserved F or W. The order of the fields is D gene, V gene, J gene, clone size, CDR3 protein, CDR3 DNA. The D gene is left open where the match is weak. Clone size appears in some rows only: once, few, many, or a class for an expanded clone.

TRBD2	TRBV6-6	TRBJ2-1	NA	CASSYGGLAVNNEQFF	TGTGCCAGCAGTTACGGGGGACTAGCGGTCAACAATGAGCAGTTCTTC
NA	TRBV5-6	TRBJ1-5	NA	CASSKGQNSNQPQHF	TGTGCCAGCAGCAAAGGACAGAATAGCAATCAGCCCCAGCATTTT
NA	TRBV6-1	TRBJ1-1	NA	CASSEGRIMNTEAFF	TGTGCCAGCAGTGAGGGGCGAATCATGAACACTGAAGCTTTCTTT
NA	TRBV28	TRBJ2-2	NA	CASSLTGLLGELFF	TGTGCCAGCAGTTTAACCGGGTTACTCGGGGAGCTGTTTTTT
NA	TRBV5-1	TRBJ1-4	NA	CASSPEAAAREKLFF	TGCGCCAGCAGCCCCGAAGCTGCCGCCCGGGAAAAACTGTTTTTT
NA	TRBV19	TRBJ2-3	few	CASSINGRSTDTQYF	TGTGCCAGTAGTATCAACGGGAGAAGCACAGATACGCAGTATTTT
TRBD1	TRBV5-1	TRBJ2-3	NA	CASSLGQGLSDTQYF	TGCGCCAGCAGCTTGGGACAGGGGTTGTCAGATACGCAGTATTTT
TRBD2	TRBV19	TRBJ2-5	once	CASTMAGGETQYF	TGTGCCAGTACTATGGCGGGAGGTGAGACCCAGTACTTC
NA	TRBV2	TRBJ1-5	NA	CASSVRQRGNQPQHF	TGTGCCAGCAGTGTTCGGCAGCGAGGGAATCAGCCCCAGCATTTT
TRBD1	TRBV10-2	TRBJ2-7	NA	CASKTGQATYEQYF	TGCGCCAGTAAGACGGGACAGGCGACCTACGAGCAGTACTTC
NA	TRBV11-3	TRBJ1-1	NA	CASSFQVNTEAFF	TGTGCCAGCAGCTTCCAGGTGAACACTGAAGCTTTCTTT
NA	TRBV7-2	TRBJ2-3	NA	CASSLLGTTTDTQYF	TGTGCCAGCAGCTTGCTAGGGACAACCACAGATACGCAGTATTTT
NA	TRBV29-1	TRBJ2-3	NA	CSVRGLADTQYF	TGCAGCGTTCGGGGATTGGCAGATACGCAGTATTTT
TRBD1	TRBV18	TRBJ2-3	NA	CASSLGTGLADTQYF	TGTGCCAGCTCACTGGGGACAGGGCTGGCAGATACGCAGTATTTT
NA	TRBV29-1	TRBJ1-4	once	CSVKRGGEKLFF	TGCAGCGTTAAGAGAGGAGGTGAAAAACTGTTTTTT
TRBD1	TRBV28	TRBJ2-3	NA	CASSSSRDRPFF	TGTGCCAGCAGTTCAAGCCGGGACAGGCCTTTTTTT
NA	TRBV28	TRBJ2-3	NA	CASSFSTGGPDTQYF	TGTGCCAGCAGTTTCTCGACAGGCGGCCCAGATACGCAGTATTTT
TRBD2	TRBV9	TRBJ2-7	NA	CASSTELAGDEQYF	TGTGCCAGCAGCACTGAGTTAGCGGGGGACGAGCAGTACTTC
NA	TRBV19	TRBJ1-2	NA	CASSSKQVYGYTF	TGTGCCAGTAGTTCCAAACAGGTTTATGGCTACACCTTC
NA	TRBV19	TRBJ1-2	few	CASRYPGADYGYTF	TGTGCCAGTAGATACCCTGGGGCCGACTATGGCTACACCTTC
NA	TRBV29-1	TRBJ1-6	NA	CSVVSYNSPLHF	TGCAGCGTTGTGTCTTATAATTCACCCCTCCACTTT
TRBD2	TRBV13	TRBJ2-7	NA	CASSLGYGRGYEQYF	TGTGCCAGCAGCTTAGGCTACGGGAGGGGATACGAGCAGTACTTC
NA	TRBV9	TRBJ1-1	NA	CASSYGEGLTEAFF	TGTGCCAGCAGCTATGGGGAGGGACTGACTGAAGCTTTCTTT
NA	TRBV5-8	TRBJ2-7	NA	CASSFPGRYYEQYF	TGTGCCAGCAGCTTTCCCGGGAGATACTACGAGCAGTACTTC
TRBD1	TRBV6-1	TRBJ1-4	NA	CASSEVRTGSQKLFF	TGTGCCAGCAGTGAAGTCCGGACAGGTTCGCAAAAACTGTTTTTT
NA	TRBV3-1/TRBV3-2	TRBJ1-5	NA	CASSPGTYNQPQHF	TGTGCCAGCAGCCCGGGGACATACAATCAGCCCCAGCATTTT
NA	TRBV18	TRBJ2-7	NA	CASSPSGLREQYF	TGTGCCAGCTCACCGAGCGGTTTGAGGGAGCAGTACTTC
NA	TRBV27	TRBJ1-1	few	CASSLGAANTEAFF	TGTGCCAGCAGTTTAGGGGCGGCGAACACTGAAGCTTTCTTT
TRBD1	TRBV5-1	TRBJ1-5	once	CASSLGTGPDQPQHF	TGCGCCAGCAGCTTGGGGACAGGCCCTGATCAGCCCCAGCATTTT
NA	TRBV9	TRBJ2-1	NA	CASSANRGGNEQFF	TGTGCCAGCAGCGCTAACAGGGGGGGGAATGAGCAGTTCTTC
NA	TRBV2	TRBJ2-3	few	CASSLGRAGTDTQYF	TGTGCCAGCAGTCTTGGCAGGGCGGGCACAGATACGCAGTATTTT
TRBD1	TRBV4-3	TRBJ2-5	NA	CASSQDRDTGAETQYF	TGCGCCAGCAGCCAAGATCGGGATACAGGGGCCGAGACCCAGTACTTC
NA	TRBV21-1	TRBJ2-2	NA	CASSERQGGGELFF	TGTGCCAGCAGCGAAAGACAGGGCGGCGGGGAGCTGTTTTTT
NA	TRBV29-1	TRBJ2-2	NA	CSVGQNTGELFF	TGCAGCGTCGGACAGAACACCGGGGAGCTGTTTTTT
TRBD1	TRBV6-2/TRBV6-3	TRBJ1-6	NA	CASSPNRGNSPLHF	TGTGCCAGCAGCCCTAACAGGGGTAATTCACCCCTCCACTTT
NA	TRBV6-5	TRBJ2-7	NA	CASSKVSSYEQYF	TGTGCCAGCAGCAAAGTTAGCTCCTACGAGCAGTACTTC
NA	TRBV27	TRBJ1-2	NA	CASSLGPGPTSYGYTF	TGTGCCAGCAGTTTAGGTCCAGGGCCGACGTCTTATGGCTACACCTTC
NA	TRBV27	TRBJ1-4	NA	CASSFTPRLGRNEKLFF	TGTGCCAGCAGTTTTACTCCTCGACTAGGACGGAATGAAAAACTGTTTTTT
NA	TRBV19	TRBJ1-6	few	CASSSQGRGSPLHF	TGTGCCAGTAGTTCCCAGGGAAGGGGTTCACCCCTCCACTTT
TRBD1	TRBV24-1	TRBJ2-5	NA	CATSGGQVQETQYF	TGTGCCACCAGTGGGGGACAGGTCCAAGAGACCCAGTACTTC
NA	TRBV7-2	TRBJ2-2	NA	CASSSSSGGGGELFF	TGTGCCAGCAGCTCATCGTCTGGAGGAGGGGGGGAGCTGTTTTTT
TRBD1	TRBV7-2	TRBJ1-1	once	CASSLGRTGGRAEAFF	TGTGCCAGCAGCTTGGGACGGACAGGGGGTCGGGCTGAAGCTTTCTTT
NA	TRBV30	TRBJ2-1	NA	CAWSVIRGNEQFF	TGTGCCTGGAGTGTAATTCGGGGGAATGAGCAGTTCTTC
NA	TRBV9	TRBJ2-7	few	CASSVGTGVVGEQYF	TGTGCCAGCAGCGTGGGGACGGGGGTGGTGGGAGAGCAGTACTTC
TRBD2	TRBV5-1	TRBJ2-2	NA	CASSSGTSGAGTGELFF	TGCGCCAGCAGCTCCGGGACTAGCGGGGCGGGGACCGGGGAGCTGTTTTTT
TRBD2	TRBV6-2/TRBV6-3	TRBJ2-5	NA	CASSTGTSGSRETQYF	TGTGCCAGCAGTACCGGGACTAGCGGGAGTCGAGAGACCCAGTACTTC
NA	TRBV5-1	TRBJ2-3	NA	CASSVVVTDTQYF	TGCGCCAGCAGTGTTGTCGTCACAGATACGCAGTATTTT
NA	TRBV21-1	TRBJ1-3	NA	CASRPPLPRNTIYF	TGTGCCAGCAGACCCCCTTTACCACGGAACACCATATATTTT
TRBD1	TRBV7-2	TRBJ2-1	once	CASSLTGGESKFF	TGTGCCAGCAGCTTGACAGGGGGCGAGTCTAAGTTCTTC
NA	TRBV27	TRBJ1-4	NA	CASSNSGVGEKLFF	TGTGCCAGCAGCAATTCAGGGGTGGGAGAAAAACTGTTTTTT
NA	TRBV19	TRBJ1-5	NA	CASSIGAQPQHF	TGTGCCAGTAGTATAGGGGCCCAGCCCCAGCATTTT
TRBD2	TRBV12-3/TRBV12-4	TRBJ2-2	NA	CADRGVDTGELFF	TGTGCAGACCGGGGGGTCGACACCGGGGAGCTGTTTTTT
NA	TRBV30	TRBJ1-3	NA	CAWITDGEWGNTIYF	TGTGCCTGGATTACAGATGGGGAGTGGGGAAACACCATATATTTT
NA	TRBV15	TRBJ2-7	NA	CATSRGNSVYSYEQYF	TGTGCCACCAGCAGAGGAAACTCTGTTTATTCCTACGAGCAGTACTTC
TRBD2	TRBV7-9	TRBJ2-3	NA	CASSLGREEADTQYF	TGTGCCAGCAGCTTAGGTCGGGAGGAAGCAGATACGCAGTATTTT